The T cell receptor (beta chain) described here comes from a study of control samples from healthy donors and cancer patients. Assay used: immunoSEQ multiplex PCR; TCRdb lists only in-frame clones, some missing. The table records about 160,000 clones, 92% of them present only once. Germline V gene sequence: CDR1 SGHRS, CDR2 YFSETQ. The CDR3 has 14 amino acids. The V gene end was trimmed by 3 bases and the J gene end by 4 bases; junction bases not matched to a gene: 5. The specimen sequenced was blood. The source of this sequence is a woman in her twenties or thirties in good health. The rearrangement joins TRBV5-1 to TRBJ2-5; 8 nucleotides align to TRBD1. The CDR3 spells CASSSDREVETQYF. In nucleotides, the CDR3 is TGCGCCAGCAGCTCGGACAGGGAGGTAGAGACCCAGTACTTC.